The source of this T cell receptor (beta chain) is a study of control samples from healthy donors and cancer patients (TCRdb year 2020). V is cut by 2 bases and J by 0 bases, and the space between the germline ends is 6 bases. From the germline V gene, CDR1 is MNHEY and CDR2 is SVGAGI. The CDR3 contains 14 residues, cysteine and phenylalanine counted. The read is trimmed to its CDR3 DNA, 42 bases read in frame from base 1. Notes on this clone: What antigen it recognizes has not been identified. No base-level quality is on record; no much larger clone is a single base apart.

Libraries came from the immunoSEQ multiplex PCR assay. TCRdb obtained this table from immuneACCESS and retained in-frame rearrangements with V and J assigned. These tables miss some clones; where compared with another copy, unresolved V genes account for less than half of the shortfall, and the remainder is unexplained. This sample lists about 120,000 clones; 80% to 95% were detected once. The top ten constitute 0.55% to 0.6% of the sample. This clonotype was obtained from a man older than 75 with head and neck cancer. The chain couples TRBV6-5 to TRBJ2-3; the D segment cannot be called with confidence. The sequenced sample was PBMCs. The DNA sequence is TGTGCCAGCAGTTACAGGGCAAGCACAGATACGCAGTATTTT. Translated, it reads CASSYRASTDTQYF.